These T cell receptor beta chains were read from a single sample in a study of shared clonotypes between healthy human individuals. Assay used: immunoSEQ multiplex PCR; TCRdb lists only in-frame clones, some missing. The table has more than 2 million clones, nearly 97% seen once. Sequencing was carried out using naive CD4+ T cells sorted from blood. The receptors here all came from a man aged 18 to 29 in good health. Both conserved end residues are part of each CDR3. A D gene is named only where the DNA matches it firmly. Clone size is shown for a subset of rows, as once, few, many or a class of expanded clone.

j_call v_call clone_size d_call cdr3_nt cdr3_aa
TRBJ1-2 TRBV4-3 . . TGCGCCAGCAGCCCGGGACACGGGAACTATGGCTACACCTTC CASSPGHGNYGYTF
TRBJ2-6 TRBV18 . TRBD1 TGTGCCAGCTCACAACAGGGGGACGGGGCCAACGTCCTGACTTTC CASSQQGDGANVLTF
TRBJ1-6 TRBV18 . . TGTGCCAGCTCACAATCAGGGGACCGCCATGTTAATTCACCCCTCCACTTT CASSQSGDRHVNSPLHF
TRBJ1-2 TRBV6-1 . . TGTGCCAGCAACCCCCGGGATGGCTACACCTTC CASNPRDGYTF
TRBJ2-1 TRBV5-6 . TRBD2 TGTGCCAGCAGCCTCCTAGCGGGGGGGCTGGATGAGCAGTTCTTC CASSLLAGGLDEQFF
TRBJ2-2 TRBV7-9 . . TGTGCCAGCAGCTTAGCTCACGGGGAGCTGTTTTTT CASSLAHGELFF
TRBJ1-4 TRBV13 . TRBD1 TGTGCCAGCAGCTTGGGACAGATTGATACCAAACTGTTTTTT CASSLGQIDTKLFF
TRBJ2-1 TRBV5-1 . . TGCGCCAGCAGCTTGGAACTACCATCCAATGAGCAGTTCTTC CASSLELPSNEQFF
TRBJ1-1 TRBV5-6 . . TGTGCCAGCAGCCCGGTGGGGGACACTGAAGCTTTCTTT CASSPVGDTEAFF
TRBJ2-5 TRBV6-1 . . TGTGCCAGCAGGGGAGGAGGGTCAGAGACCCAGTACTTC CASRGGGSETQYF
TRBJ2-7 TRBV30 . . TGTGCCTGGAGTAAAGACTTTACTTCCTACGAGCAGTACTTC CAWSKDFTSYEQYF
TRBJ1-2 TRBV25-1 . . TGTGCCAGCAGTGCCGCTCCGGACATCTATGGCTACACCTTC CASSAAPDIYGYTF
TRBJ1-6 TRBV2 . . TGTGCCAGCAGTGAAGACAGGGTGAATTCACCCCTCCACTTT CASSEDRVNSPLHF
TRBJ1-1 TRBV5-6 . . TGTGCCAGCAGCCCGACTTCCACAGGGACCTTGAAAGCTTTCTTT CASSPTSTGTLKAFF
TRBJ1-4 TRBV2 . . TGTGCCAGCAGTCCTGCGGGGGCAACTAATGAAAAACTGTTTTTT CASSPAGATNEKLFF
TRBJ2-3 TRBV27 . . TGTGCCAGCAGCCCATGGGAGCTAACCACAGATACGCAGTATTTT CASSPWELTTDTQYF
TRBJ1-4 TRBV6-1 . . TGTGCCAGCAGTACCGGGCAGGCCGGTGAAAAACTGTTTTTT CASSTGQAGEKLFF
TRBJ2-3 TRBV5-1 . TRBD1 TGCGCCAGCAGCTTGGAGTTTGGGACAGTCGATACGCAGTATTTT CASSLEFGTVDTQYF
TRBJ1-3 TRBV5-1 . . TGCGCCAGCAGCTTGGAAGGAAACGAGGGAAACACCATATATTTT CASSLEGNEGNTIYF
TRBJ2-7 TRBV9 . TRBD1 TGTGCCAGCAGCGTAGCGGGGACAGGGAACTACGAGCAGTACTTC CASSVAGTGNYEQYF
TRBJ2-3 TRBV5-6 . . TGTGCCAGCAGCTTACTCCGGACGCAGTATTTT CASSLLRTQYF
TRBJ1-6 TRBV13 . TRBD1 TGTGCCAGCAGCTTAGGACAGGGGGCAAGTTCACCCCTCCACTTT CASSLGQGASSPLHF
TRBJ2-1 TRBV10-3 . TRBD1 TGTGCCATCAGTGCCGGGACAGGGGGGTTTGATGAGCAGTTCTTC CAISAGTGGFDEQFF
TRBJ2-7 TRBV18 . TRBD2 TGTGCCAGCTCACCACAGAGCGGGGACTTCGTCTCCTACGAGCAGTACTTC CASSPQSGDFVSYEQYF
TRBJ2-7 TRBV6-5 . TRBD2 TGTGCCAGCAGCCCCTGGAGCGGGAGTTCCTACGAGCAGTACTTC CASSPWSGSSYEQYF
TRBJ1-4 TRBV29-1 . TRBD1 TGCAGCGTGACAGGGGATCGAGAAAAACTGTTTTTT CSVTGDREKLFF
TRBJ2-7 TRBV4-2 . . TGTGCCAGCAGCCAAGTAAGGGACTCCCCAGGCGAGCAGTACTTC CASSQVRDSPGEQYF
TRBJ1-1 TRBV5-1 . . TGCGCCAGCAGCTGGACAGCCCAGGGTGGATCCAAAGCTTTCTTT CASSWTAQGGSKAFF
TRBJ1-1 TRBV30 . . TGTGCCTGGTCTAAACGAGCGGGCACTGAAGCTTTCTTT CAWSKRAGTEAFF
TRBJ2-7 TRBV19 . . TGTGCCAGTAGTGACCTGGGCCGAGCCTACGAGCAGTACTTC CASSDLGRAYEQYF
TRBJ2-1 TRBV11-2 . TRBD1 TGTGCCAGCAGCTTCACAGGGGGCGGGTCCTACAATGAGCAGTTCTTC CASSFTGGGSYNEQFF
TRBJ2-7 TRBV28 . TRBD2 TGTGCCAGCAGTTTATCGGGGCTAGCGGGAGGGTCCTACGAGCAGTACTTC CASSLSGLAGGSYEQYF
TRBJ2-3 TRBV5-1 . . TGCGCCAGCAGCTTGAGGGCCGTTGACACAGATACGCAGTATTTT CASSLRAVDTDTQYF
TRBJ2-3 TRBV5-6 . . TGTGCCAGCAGCTCCCGCCGGGATACGCAGTATTTT CASSSRRDTQYF
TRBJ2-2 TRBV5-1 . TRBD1 TGCGCCAGCAGCGTTAGGACAGGGATCGGGGAGCTGTTTTTT CASSVRTGIGELFF
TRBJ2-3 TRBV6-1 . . TGTGCCAGCAGTGGGCCAGGGACGTCTAGCACAGATACGCAGTATTTT CASSGPGTSSTDTQYF
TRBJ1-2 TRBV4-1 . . TGCGCCAGCAGCCAAGATGAGAGAACGTATGGCTACACCTTC CASSQDERTYGYTF
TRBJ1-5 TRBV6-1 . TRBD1 TGTGCCAGCAGTGAAGGGGACAGTTTGGCCTATCAGCCCCAGCATTTT CASSEGDSLAYQPQHF
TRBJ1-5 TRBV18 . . TGTGCCAGCTCACACTCTGCGGACAGTAGCAATCAGCCCCAGCATTTT CASSHSADSSNQPQHF
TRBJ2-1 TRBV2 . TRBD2 TGTGCCAGCAGTGAAGGGCTAGCGGGCAATGAGCAGTTCTTC CASSEGLAGNEQFF
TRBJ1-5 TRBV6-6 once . TGTGCCAGCAGTTACCCCTCAGGGCGAGATCAGCCCCAGCATTTT CASSYPSGRDQPQHF
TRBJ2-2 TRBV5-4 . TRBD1 TGTGCCAGCAGCTTGACAGGGGCGGCGAACACCGGGGAGCTGTTTTTT CASSLTGAANTGELFF
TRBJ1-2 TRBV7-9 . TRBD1 TGTGCCAGCAGCCTACGACAGGGGAATGACTATGGCTACACCTTC CASSLRQGNDYGYTF
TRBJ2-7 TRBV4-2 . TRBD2 TGTGCCAGCAGCCAAGATCCCCCCAGTGTGGTAGCGGGGGAATTCCACGAGCAGTACTTC CASSQDPPSVVAGEFHEQYF
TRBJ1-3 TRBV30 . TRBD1 TGTGCCTGGAGTGTATCCCTGGACAGGGGAATATATTTT CAWSVSLDRGIYF
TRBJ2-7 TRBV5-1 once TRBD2 TGCGCCAGCAGCTTGGCGAGCGGGAGTCCGCGTGAGCAGTACTTC CASSLASGSPREQYF
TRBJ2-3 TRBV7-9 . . TGTGCCAGCAGCTCTACCGGGGATACGCAGTATTTT CASSSTGDTQYF
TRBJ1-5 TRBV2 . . TGTGCCAGTACCGGGACGGACAATCAGCCCCAGCATTTT CASTGTDNQPQHF
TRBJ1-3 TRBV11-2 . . TGTGCCAGCAGCTTAACCGAAGGTTCCCTCTCTGGAAACACCATATATTTT CASSLTEGSLSGNTIYF
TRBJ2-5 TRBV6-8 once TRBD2 TGTGCCAGCAGTTCAGGGACTAGCGGGATGGGTGAGACCCAGTACTTC CASSSGTSGMGETQYF
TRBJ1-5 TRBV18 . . TGTGCCAGCTCACCGGGGCAGGATCAGCCCCAGCATTTT CASSPGQDQPQHF
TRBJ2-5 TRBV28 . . TGTGCCAGCAGTTCGCAGATTTCGACCCAGTACTTC CASSSQISTQYF